This T cell receptor beta chain originates from a study of T cell responses to AZD1222 COVID-19 vaccine. Study findings and constraints: Spike regions recognized by vaccine-associated CD4 TCRs spanned the protein, led by 160-218 and 743-854.

Second doses at about 4 or about 12 weeks were pooled. Trimming cost V 6 bases and J 6 bases; bases outside gene matches: 7. The CDR3 has 17 amino acids. The germline gives CDR1 MDHEN, CDR2 SYDVKM. To note about this clone: Its antigen remains unidentified.

Here immunoSEQ multiplex PCR was the method, and the copy in TCRdb shows in-frame clones only, minus some. The profile shows 65,000 to 95,000 clones, 70% to 90% of them singletons. The material sequenced was peripheral blood, taken 28 days after the second AZD1222 dose. The clonotype originates from an adult who received the AZD1222 COVID-19 vaccine. The chain combines TRBV28 with TRBJ2-2, with 16 positions matching TRBD2. CDR3 protein: CASRSTGTSGGAGELFF. In DNA form, the CDR3 reads TGTGCCAGCAGAAGCACCGGGACTAGCGGGGGGGCCGGGGAGCTGTTTTTT.